Below are 26 T cell receptor beta chains sequenced from a single sample in a study of identical twins. TCRdb re-called the 5' RACE reads with MiXCR, one entry per CDR3 protein. This sample carries fewer than 650,000 distinct CDR3 sequences, 7% to 7.5% of them seen once, and the ten largest clones take approximately 1.5%. The sample also formed part of further work on yellow fever vaccine responses in identical twins.

The specimen was PBMCs. The receptors shown here come from a woman aged 18-30 years in good health.

This clonotype was seen repeatedly, ten times or more. V is TRBV24-1 and J is TRBJ2-2; D gene unclear. The CDR3 runs 13 residues. Trimming left V 2 bases short and J 6 bases short, with 6 bases between. The V gene's germline CDR1 is KGHDR and CDR2 SFDVKD. As DNA, the CDR3 is TGTGCCACCAGTGATTGGATGTCCGGGGAGCTGTTTTTT. As protein: CATSDWMSGELFF.

In this sample, this clonotype turned up many times. The V gene is TRBV6-5, the J gene TRBJ1-5; a weak D match, TRBD1 (5 bases). In germline, CDR1 is MNHEY, CDR2 SVGAGI. This CDR3 has 14 amino acids. V was cut by 0 bases and J by 7 bases, with 10 bases left in between. In nucleotides, the CDR3 is TGTGCCAGCAGTTACTCAGAGGGGACCCAGCCCCAGCATTTT. Amino acid sequence: CASSYSEGTQPQHF.

This clonotype was observed a handful of times. Written as DNA, the CDR3 is TGTGCCAGCAGCTTAGCTGGAGTGTGGGGGGATGGTTCCTACAATGAGCAGTTCTTC. The encoded protein is CASSLAGVWGDGSYNEQFF. The V call is TRBV13, the J call TRBJ2-1, with D tentatively TRBD2 (6 bases). Germline CDR1 reads PRHDT; CDR2 reads FYEKMQ (reference sequence). The CDR3 extends over 19 amino acids. The V and J ends lost 1 base and 1 base respectively, with 20 bases between them.

This sequence joins TRBV3-1 and TRBJ1-1; TRBD1 might be the D (6 bases). The CDR3 length is 15 residues. Trimming stripped 6 bases from V and 2 bases from J, with 16 bases between. From germline, CDR1 is LGHDT and CDR2 YNNKEL (reference sequence). This chain's CDR3 is CASRRDPQGNTEAFF. CDR3 nucleotides: TGTGCCAGCAGACGGGACCCACAGGGTAACACTGAAGCTTTCTTT.

The chain carries TRBV9 and TRBJ1-1, with D possibly being TRBD1 (6 bases). CDR3 length equals 14 residues. Trimming removed 3 bases at V and 5 bases at J, with 14 bases between. Germline CDR1 and CDR2: SGDLS and YYNGEE. The CDR3 loop is CASSDTGGRTEAFF. In nucleotides, the CDR3 is TGTGCCAGCAGCGACACGGGGGGGCGGACTGAAGCTTTCTTT.

In its sample, this clonotype was seen a few times. The chain has TRBV12-3 or TRBV12-4 and TRBJ2-3; 14 bases match TRBD2. V lost 4 bases, J lost 6 bases, and 9 bases stayed unmatched. The CDR3 runs 17 residues. The CDR3 DNA reads as TGTGCCAGCAGTTGCCCTGGGACTAGCGGGAGTTGCGATACGCAGTATTTT. It codes for CASSCPGTSGSCDTQYF.

This clonotype was seen a handful of times. V usage is TRBV20-1 and J usage is TRBJ1-2, with 9 nucleotides matching TRBD1. The CDR3 consists of 13 residues. Germline loops: CDR1 DFQATT, CDR2 SNEGSKA (reference sequence). J lost 4 bases, V lost 5 bases, and 5 bases had no gene match. The CDR3 sequence is CSASGTGTYGYTF. The CDR3 DNA is TGCAGTGCTTCCGGGACAGGGACCTATGGCTACACCTTC.

The rearrangement links TRBV27 to TRBJ2-3; 12 positions agree with TRBD2. V lost 5 bases, J lost 2 bases, and 8 bases stayed unmatched. Germline V gives CDR1 MNHEY, CDR2 SMNVEV (reference sequence). The CDR3 sequence is 17 residues long. The CDR3 is CASSARLAGVVTDTQYF. CDR3 nucleotides: TGTGCCAGCAGTGCCCGACTAGCGGGAGTGGTCACAGATACGCAGTATTTT.

The table lists this clonotype with a few counts. Written as DNA, the CDR3 is TGTGCCAGCAGCTTAGGGGCAGGCCCGGGTGGCTACACCTTC. Its protein product is CASSLGAGPGGYTF. V is TRBV7-9 and J is TRBJ1-2; D call uncertain. Germline CDR1 and CDR2: SEHNR and FQNEAQ (reference sequence). CDR3 length: 14 residues. The ends were cut back, 1 base at V and 7 bases at J, with 13 bases in the middle.

The V gene is TRBV3-1, the J gene TRBJ1-2; the D is unclear. The V end was cut by 0 bases, the J end by 6 bases, with 8 bases between. Germline values: CDR1 LGHDT, CDR2 YNNKEL (reference sequence). The length of the CDR3 is 13 residues. The CDR3 nucleotides read TGTGCCAGCAGCCAAGATTCACGGAATGGCTACACCTTC. Residues: CASSQDSRNGYTF.

This clonotype was counted between two and nine times. The chain employs TRBV12-3 or TRBV12-4 and TRBJ1-5; D ambiguous. There are 12 residues in the CDR3. The germline V and J ends were trimmed by 6 bases and 7 bases, with 10 bases remaining between them. The CDR3 spells CASSDVPQPQHF. Here the CDR3 DNA reads TGTGCCAGCAGCGACGTTCCCCAGCCCCAGCATTTT.

This clonotype was detected ten times or more. The chain is built from TRBV11-2 and TRBJ2-2; D is perhaps TRBD1 or TRBD2 (6 bases each). This CDR3 is built from 19 residues. The V end lost 0 bases, the J end lost 0 bases, and 17 bases lay between the germline ends. Germline V gives CDR1 SGHAT, CDR2 FQNNGV. For the CDR3, the DNA is TGTGCCAGCAGCTTAGAACCCCGTGAGGGGGGTTCGAACACCGGGGAGCTGTTTTTT. The encoded protein is CASSLEPREGGSNTGELFF.

This clonotype was detected many times. The V call is TRBV20-1, the J call TRBJ2-2; no reliable D call. This CDR3 contains 15 residues. Trimming removed 0 bases at V and 3 bases at J, with 11 bases between. Germline CDR1 reads DFQATT; CDR2 reads SNEGSKA (reference sequence). CDR3 protein: CSARDRRRYTGELFF. The CDR3 DNA sequence: TGCAGTGCTAGAGATCGCAGGCGGTACACCGGGGAGCTGTTTTTT.

A few counts support this clonotype. V and J are TRBV20-1 and TRBJ1-2; D is unresolved. CDR1 is DFQATT and CDR2 is SNEGSKA in the germline V gene (reference sequence). This CDR3 spans 15 amino acids. Trimming cost V 3 bases and J 3 bases, with 17 bases left between them. CDR3 in DNA: TGCAGTGCTAGTTACGGAGGGATCCAGGACTATGGCTACACCTTC. Translated: CSASYGGIQDYGYTF.

The sample holds many counts of this clonotype. This rearrangement joins TRBV20-1 to TRBJ2-1, with 11 bases matching TRBD2. V lost 3 bases to trimming and J lost 6 bases; unmatched junction nucleotides: 16. This CDR3 comprises 18 residues. The germline CDR1 and CDR2 sequences are DFQATT and SNEGSKA (reference sequence). The CDR3 DNA follows: TGCAGTGCTAGGGAAGGGGGGTCTAGCGGGAGGCTGGGCAATGAGCAGTTCTTC. It translates to CSAREGGSSGRLGNEQFF.

The sample holds many counts of this clonotype. The chain is built from TRBV7-9 and TRBJ1-2; D remains ambiguous. The CDR3 is 14 amino acids. The germline V gene encodes CDR1 SEHNR and CDR2 FQNEAQ (reference sequence). Trimming removed 0 bases at V and 3 bases at J, with 8 bases between. CDR3 nucleotide sequence: TGTGCCAGCAGCTTAGCGATGCCAGACTATGGCTACACCTTC. It yields the protein CASSLAMPDYGYTF.

CDR3 amino acids: CASSEVGATDTQYF. CDR3 nucleotides: TGTGCCAGCAGTGAAGTGGGGGCGACAGATACGCAGTATTTT. The chain combines TRBV6-1 with TRBJ2-3; possibly TRBD1 for D (6 bases). CDR3 length: 14 amino acids. V lost 1 base, J lost 3 bases, and 8 bases lay in between. Per germline, CDR1 MNHNS and CDR2 SASEGT.

This chain joins TRBV5-1 and TRBJ1-4; no clear D gene. V lost 5 bases to trimming and J lost 7 bases, with 12 bases between them. From germline, CDR1 is SGHRS and CDR2 YFSETQ. CDR3 length: 13 amino acids. Here the CDR3 DNA reads TGCGCCAGCAGTCTCACCCCTGGTGAAAAACTGTTTTTT. This gives the protein CASSLTPGEKLFF.

This clonotype was seen at least ten times. The rearrangement uses TRBV29-1 and TRBJ2-3, with a possible D match to TRBD1 (6 bases). CDR3 length equals 13 residues. The ends were cut back, 5 bases at V and 2 bases at J, with 11 bases in the middle. CDR1 and CDR2 (germline): SQVTM, ANQGSEA. The CDR3 DNA is TGCAGCGTTTACGGACAGAACACAGATACGCAGTATTTT. Protein sequence: CSVYGQNTDTQYF.

This clonotype appeared many times. The V gene is TRBV28, the J gene TRBJ2-1, with 7 nucleotides matching TRBD1. The CDR3 contains 14 residues. V was clipped by 2 bases and J by 7 bases; unmatched bases: 5. The germline V gene encodes CDR1 MDHEN and CDR2 SYDVKM. The CDR3 region has the DNA TGTGCCAGCAGTTTACCAGGGGGTAGTAATGAGCAGTTCTTC. Protein: CASSLPGGSNEQFF.

This clonotype has just a few counts. This chain links TRBV6-5 with TRBJ2-3; TRBD2 aligns across 9 bases. Germline loops: CDR1 MNHEY, CDR2 SVGAGI. J lost 4 bases, V lost 1 base, and 6 bases had no gene match. CDR3 size: 16 residues. CDR3 sequence reads: CASSYLSAGGSDTQYF. For the CDR3, the DNA is TGTGCCAGCAGTTACTTGTCGGCGGGGGGGTCAGATACGCAGTATTTT.

This chain connects TRBV25-1 to TRBJ1-6; D is perhaps TRBD1 (5 bases). The V and J ends lost 7 bases and 10 bases respectively, with 14 bases between them. The CDR3 is 13 amino acids. Germline CDR1 is MGHDK and CDR2 is SYGVNS. Here the CDR3 reads CASTGTRVSPLHF. In DNA form, the CDR3 reads TGTGCCAGCACCGGGACCCGTGTGTCACCCCTCCACTTT.

V gene TRBV29-1 combines with J gene TRBJ2-1; possible D gene TRBD1, 6 bases. V lost 4 bases to trimming and J lost 3 bases, with 10 bases between them. The CDR3 contains 13 residues. Germline loops: CDR1 SQVTM, CDR2 ANQGSEA. CDR3 sequence: CSVADSYYNEQFF. The CDR3, as DNA: TGCAGCGTTGCGGACAGTTACTACAATGAGCAGTTCTTC.

This clonotype was found a few times. The rearrangement joins TRBV20-1 to TRBJ1-5; D is unresolved. This CDR3 is 14 amino acids long. CDR1 and CDR2 (germline): DFQATT, SNEGSKA (reference sequence). V was shortened by 3 bases and J by 2 bases, with 11 bases between the two germline ends. The CDR3 here is CSASKWEGNQPQHF. The CDR3 region has the DNA TGCAGTGCTAGCAAGTGGGAAGGCAATCAGCCCCAGCATTTT.

The table lists this clonotype with many counts. The chain employs TRBV4-1 and TRBJ2-1; D gene uncertain. Looked up from germline, CDR1 is MGHRA and CDR2 is YSYEKL. The V gene lost 0 bases and the J gene lost 9 bases, with 9 bases spanning the gap. This CDR3 region has 13 residues. The CDR3 nucleotides read TGCGCCAGCAGCCAAGACCATGGATTTGAGCAGTTCTTC. Encoded protein: CASSQDHGFEQFF.

This clonotype was seen ten or more times. The rearrangement links TRBV7-2 to TRBJ1-2; D is unresolved. This CDR3 region has 15 residues. The V end was cut by 2 bases, the J end by 0 bases, with 10 bases between. CDR1 and CDR2 (germline): SGHTA, FQGNSA. This CDR3 is CASSLISEANYGYTF. The DNA of the CDR3 is TGTGCCAGCAGCTTAATAAGTGAAGCTAACTATGGCTACACCTTC.